These 23 T cell receptor beta chains were sequenced from one sample in a study of identical twins. TCRdb itself ran the 5' RACE reads through MiXCR, one entry per CDR3 protein. The profile shows 700,000 or so distinct CDR3 sequences, 8.6% of them singletons. These same data were also listed under a study on yellow fever vaccine responses in identical twins.

Sequencing input: PBMCs. The receptors shown here come from a woman between 18 and 30 years old in good health.

This clonotype was detected ten times or more. The J gene is TRBJ2-1, the V gene TRBV2; D is perhaps TRBD1 (6 bases). CDR1 SNHLY and CDR2 FYNNEI come from the germline V gene. Trimming took off 6 bases at V and 6 bases at J, with 9 bases between the two ends. The CDR3 length is 12 residues. The DNA of the CDR3 is TGTGCCAGCAGCAGGACAGTCAATGAGCAGTTCTTC. Translation: CASSRTVNEQFF.

The V call is TRBV11-2, the J call TRBJ2-7; possible D gene TRBD2, 6 bases. Trimming took off 0 bases at V and 3 bases at J, with 15 bases between the two ends. The CDR3 loop spans 16 amino acids. Germline assignment: CDR1 SGHAT and CDR2 FQNNGV. CDR3 bases: TGTGCCAGCAGCTTAGATCAGGGACTGACAAACTACGAGCAGTACTTC. This sequence encodes CASSLDQGLTNYEQYF.

The chain has TRBV20-1 and TRBJ2-3, with D unclear. V was trimmed by 3 bases and J by 2 bases, leaving 9 bases between them. CDR1 DFQATT and CDR2 SNEGSKA come from the germline V gene (reference sequence). CDR3 length: 13 residues. In DNA, the CDR3 is TGCAGTGCTAGGGTGGGTGCCACAGATACGCAGTATTTT. Translating gives CSARVGATDTQYF.

The rearrangement uses TRBV28 and TRBJ2-7, with D hard to call. The CDR3 consists of 12 residues. V lost 5 bases, J lost 7 bases, and 12 bases lay in between. CDR1 is MDHEN, CDR2 SYDVKM, per germline. The CDR3 reads CASSVAFREQYF. The CDR3 bases are TGTGCCAGCAGTGTAGCCTTCAGGGAGCAGTACTTC.

This clonotype has only a few counts. The chain couples TRBV3-1 to TRBJ2-6; 9 bases are a match to TRBD1. J was trimmed by 0 bases and V by 3 bases; bases with no gene match: 9. The CDR3 consists of 19 residues. The germline V gene has CDR1 LGHDT and CDR2 YNNKEL (reference sequence). The CDR3 nucleotides read TGTGCCAGCAGCCATGCTCTTCCGGGACAGGGCTCTGGGGCCAACGTCCTGACTTTC. Translated: CASSHALPGQGSGANVLTF.

Only a few counts were recorded for this clonotype. The chain links TRBV5-1 to TRBJ2-7; D remains unclear. V lost 0 bases to trimming and J lost 5 bases, with 15 bases between them. From germline, CDR1 is SGHRS and CDR2 YFSETQ. The CDR3 totals 15 residues. The DNA for the CDR3 is TGCGCCAGCAGCTTGGCCGCCTTGGTTGGGGACGAGCAGTACTTC. It is translated as CASSLAALVGDEQYF.

This clonotype was counted only a few times. This chain uses TRBV7-9 with TRBJ2-7; TRBD2 agrees at 10 bases. The CDR3 length is 16 residues. Germline lookup yields CDR1 SEHNR and CDR2 FQNEAQ (reference sequence). The J segment lost 3 bases and the V segment lost 5 bases, leaving 10 bases of the junction unmatched. CDR3 bases: TGTGCCAGCAGCGAGACTAGCGGGCTAGTCTACTACGAGCAGTACTTC. Amino acids: CASSETSGLVYYEQYF.

This clonotype occurred many times. This chain joins TRBV29-1 and TRBJ1-2; D may be TRBD1 (6 bases). Trimming took 7 bases from V and 7 from J, leaving 19 bases between them. This CDR3 spans 13 amino acids. CDR1 is SQVTM, CDR2 ANQGSEA, per germline. The CDR3 here is CSATAGGAAGYTF. DNA for the CDR3: TGCAGCGCCACCGCGGGGGGGGCGGCTGGCTACACCTTC. Using reference TRBV29-1 and TRBJ1-2 for the parts outside the CDR3, the full variable domain is SAVISQKPSRDICQRGTSLTIQCQVDSQVTMMFWYRQQPGQSLTLIATANQGSEATYESGFVIDKFPISRPNLTFSTLTVSNMSPEDSSIYLCSATAGGAAGYTFGSGTRLTVV.

This clonotype was observed many times. The chain carries TRBV12-3 or TRBV12-4 and TRBJ2-3; no clear D. The V gene lost 7 bases and the J gene lost 0 bases, with 8 bases spanning the gap. The CDR3 runs 13 residues. CDR3 sequence reads: CASTDRSTDTQYF. CDR3 nucleotide sequence: TGTGCCAGCACTGATCGTAGCACAGATACGCAGTATTTT.

In its sample, this clonotype was seen a few times. The chain is built from TRBV27 and TRBJ2-5, with 7 bases fitting TRBD1. This CDR3 has 16 residues. The germline V gene has CDR1 MNHEY and CDR2 SMNVEV (reference sequence). Unmatched junction bases numbered 10, after V lost 5 bases and J lost 1 base. CDR3 loop: CASSTWDSPSQETQYF. The CDR3 DNA is TGTGCCAGCAGTACTTGGGACAGCCCCTCCCAAGAGACCCAGTACTTC.

As regards this clonotype: A read error may account for a junction end that differs from germline. The J gene is TRBJ2-5, the V gene TRBV28, with D possibly being TRBD2 (6 bases). The CDR3 is made up of 16 amino acids. Germline V gene data show CDR1 as MDHEN and CDR2 as SYDVKM. Here the CDR3 reads CASKSRTGTGQDTQYF. The CDR3 DNA is TGTGCCAGCAAATCTCGAACCGGGACTGGACAAGATACCCAGTACTTC.

Ten or more counts support this clonotype. CDR3 nucleotides: TGTGCCAGCAGGGACGGACATCAGCCCCAGCATTTT. It is translated as CASRDGHQPQHF. The chain links TRBV27 to TRBJ1-5, with D uncertain. The CDR3 contains 12 residues. Trimming stripped 6 bases from V and 5 bases from J, with 8 bases between. Per the germline V gene, CDR1 is MNHEY and CDR2 is SMNVEV (reference sequence).

This clonotype was seen a few times. The rearrangement uses TRBV11-2 and TRBJ2-2; D not resolved. V was pared by 6 bases and J by 7 bases, with 15 bases between. Per germline, CDR1 SGHAT and CDR2 FQNNGV. CDR3 length: 14 amino acids. DNA of the CDR3: TGTGCCAGCAGTGCCACGGTTGGTTTCGGGGAGCTGTTTTTT. Its translation: CASSATVGFGELFF. The whole variable domain, filled in from reference TRBV11-2 and TRBJ2-2, reads EAGVAQSPRYKIIEKRQSVAFWCNPISGHATLYWYQQILGQGPKLLIQFQNNGVVDDSQLPKDRFSAERLKGVDSTLKIQPAKLEDSAVYLCASSATVGFGELFFGEGSRLTVL.

This clonotype was seen more than once but under ten times. V gene TRBV7-8 combines with J gene TRBJ2-7, with D perhaps TRBD2 (6 bases). The CDR3 runs to 16 residues. Germline CDR1 and CDR2: SGHVS and FQNEAQ. Trimming took 1 base from V and 2 from J, leaving 15 bases between them. The DNA for the CDR3 is TGTGCCAGCAGCTTAGACGGGATAGCGGAGACCTACGAGCAGTACTTC. Protein: CASSLDGIAETYEQYF.

This clonotype was seen a handful of times. The chain recombines TRBV20-1 with TRBJ2-7; TRBD1 is a possible D gene (6 bases). Trimming left V 3 bases short and J 7 bases short, with 22 bases between. The CDR3 runs 15 residues. CDR1 is DFQATT, CDR2 SNEGSKA, per germline (reference sequence). CDR3 nucleotides: TGCAGTGCTAGTCTCCCCCAACACAGGGCCGATGAGCAGTACTTC. Protein sequence: CSASLPQHRADEQYF.

This clonotype showed up just a few times. V gene TRBV7-2 combines with J gene TRBJ2-4, with 9 bases that match TRBD2. V trimming: 0 bases; J trimming: 0 bases; junction bases outside the gene matches: 3. Germline V gene data show CDR1 as SGHTA and CDR2 as FQGNSA. This CDR3 is built from 17 residues. Here the CDR3 DNA reads TGTGCCAGCAGCTTAGCACTAGCGGGCCTAGCCAAAAACATTCAGTACTTC. Its translation is CASSLALAGLAKNIQYF. Complete variable domain (other parts from reference TRBV7-2 and TRBJ2-4): GAGVSQSPSNKVTEKGKDVELRCDPISGHTALYWYRQSLGQGLEFLIYFQGNSAPDKSGLPSDRFSAERTGGSVSTLTIQRTQQEDSAVYLCASSLALAGLAKNIQYFGAGTRLSVL.

The chain has TRBV6-1 and TRBJ2-6, with D perhaps matching TRBD2 (6 bases). Germline-derived CDR1 and CDR2 are MNHNS and SASEGT. The CDR3 is 15 amino acids. The V end lost 9 bases, the J end lost 5 bases, and 17 bases lay between the germline ends. The CDR3 reads CASGTFPLWANVLTF. The CDR3 DNA reads as TGTGCCAGTGGGACTTTCCCTCTCTGGGCCAACGTCCTGACTTTC.

The rearrangement uses TRBV6-5 and TRBJ2-1, with unresolved D. The germline V and J ends were trimmed by 4 bases and 1 base, with 11 bases remaining between them. Germline CDR1 is MNHEY and CDR2 is SVGAGI. This CDR3 region has 15 residues. CDR3: CASSFSGVSYNEQFF. The CDR3 DNA follows: TGTGCCAGCAGTTTCAGTGGGGTATCCTACAATGAGCAGTTCTTC.

This clonotype was observed many times. V gene TRBV28 combines with J gene TRBJ2-1, with TRBD2 identical over 9 bases. J lost 2 bases, V lost 9 bases, and 5 bases had no gene match. The length of the CDR3 is 14 residues. Germline values: CDR1 MDHEN, CDR2 SYDVKM. The CDR3 loop is CASREREAYNEQFF. The CDR3 DNA follows: TGTGCCAGTCGGGAGCGGGAGGCCTACAATGAGCAGTTCTTC.

About this clonotype itself: This may come from a read error, since a much larger clone is one base off. This chain uses TRBV7-8 with TRBJ1-5, with TRBD1 matching 9 bases. This CDR3 is 13 amino acids long. Germline CDR1 is SGHVS and CDR2 is FQNEAQ. The J segment lost 5 bases and the V segment lost 8 bases, leaving 4 bases of the junction unmatched. The CDR3 here is CASGRDRDQPQHF. The CDR3 DNA reads as TGTGCCAGCGGCCGGGACAGGGATCAGCCCCAGCATTTT. The full variable domain, completed using reference TRBV7-8 and TRBJ1-5, is GAGVSQSPRYKVAKRGQDVALRCDPISGHVSLFWYQQALGQGPEFLTYFQNEAQLDKSGLPSDRFFAERPEGSVSTLKIQRTQQEDSAVYLCASGRDRDQPQHFGDGTRLSIL.

This clonotype was observed a few times. This rearrangement joins TRBV6-5 to TRBJ2-3; 8 bases are a match to TRBD2. V was pared by 0 bases and J by 0 bases, with 2 bases of the junction left unmatched. This CDR3 spans 16 amino acids. Germline V gene lookup returns CDR1 MNHEY and CDR2 SVGAGI. The CDR3 nucleotides read TGTGCCAGCAGTTACTCGCCGGGGGGGAGCACAGATACGCAGTATTTT. Translated: CASSYSPGGSTDTQYF.

This clonotype has a handful of counts. The chain couples TRBV2 to TRBJ2-4; D uncertain. V was trimmed by 3 bases and J by 0 bases, leaving 6 bases between them. In germline, CDR1 is SNHLY, CDR2 FYNNEI. CDR3 length: 14 amino acids. In nucleotides, the CDR3 is TGTGCCAGCAGTGAGTCAATAGCCAAAAACATTCAGTACTTC. Its translation: CASSESIAKNIQYF.

The rearrangement joins TRBV7-9 to TRBJ2-3; 9 positions match TRBD2. Germline assignment: CDR1 SEHNR and CDR2 FQNEAQ (reference sequence). Trimming took 6 bases from V and 2 from J; bases not matched to a gene: 9. The CDR3 consists of 16 residues. Written as DNA, the CDR3 is TGTGCCAGCAGTAAGACTAGCGGCCCGACCACAGATACGCAGTATTTT. Amino acids: CASSKTSGPTTDTQYF.